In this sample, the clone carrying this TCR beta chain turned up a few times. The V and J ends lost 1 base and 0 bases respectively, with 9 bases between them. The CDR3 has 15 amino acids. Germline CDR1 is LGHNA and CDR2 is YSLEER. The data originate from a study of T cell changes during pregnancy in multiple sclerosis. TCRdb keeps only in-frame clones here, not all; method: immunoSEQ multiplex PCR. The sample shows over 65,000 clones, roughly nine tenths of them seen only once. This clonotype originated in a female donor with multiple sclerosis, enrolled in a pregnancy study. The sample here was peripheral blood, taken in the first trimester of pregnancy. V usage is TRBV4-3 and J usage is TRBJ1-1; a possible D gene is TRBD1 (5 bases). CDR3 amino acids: CASSQGNRMNTEAFF. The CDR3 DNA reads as TGCGCCAGCAGCCAAGGAAACAGGATGAACACTGAAGCTTTCTTT.